This T cell receptor beta chain came from a study of T cells expressing NK-cell markers. In the study overall: Source material for TCR beta repertoires consisted of sorted CD3+CD56+NKG2C+, CD3+CD56+NKG2C- and CD3+CD56-NKG2C+ T cells. Among eight sequenced donors, seven carried HCMV seropositivity while one was seronegative. Study results and limitations: The contribution of dominant NKG2C+ clonotypes to CD8+ T cells in six donors was 1.0-7.0%.

A remark on this clonotype: As yet, its antigen is unknown.

TCRdb reprocessed the 5' RACE reads, with one entry per CDR3 protein and no DNA. This sample's clone table lists fewer than 200,000 distinct CDR3 sequences. Per the germline V gene, CDR1 is WSHSY and CDR2 is SAAADI. The CDR3 contains 14 residues. The chain is built from TRBV10-2 and TRBJ2-3; no DNA is available, so the TRBD2 call from TCRdb remains unchecked. This sequence was found in a woman between 18 and 70 years old in good health. The sequencing input was blood T cells: a sorted CD56 or NKG2C T cell subset, CD4+ or CD8+ T cells, or bulk PBMC T cells (not recorded which). CDR3: CASSTGTTRDTQYF.